This T cell receptor beta chain came from a study of patients and donors after allogeneic stem cell transplantation. Germline lookup yields CDR1 SGHRS and CDR2 YFSETQ. CDR3 length: 14 residues. V was trimmed by 8 bases and J by 0 bases, leaving 13 bases between them. TCRdb fed the RT-PCR reads into MiXCR, producing one record per CDR3 protein. The sample has approximately 99,000 distinct CDR3 sequences, around 35% seen once; the top ten hold 27%. J is TRBJ2-3 and V is TRBV5-1; no definite D call. The TCR sequence derives from a human donor who was either an allogeneic HSCT recipient or a stem cell or donor lymphocyte infusion donor (not recorded which). It is not recorded whose cells these are; they may come from a transplant donor. The sample consisted of blood, either unsorted or a sorted T cell fraction (not recorded which). CDR3 residues: CASRPDVSTDTQYF. CDR3 sequence (DNA): TGCGCCAGTCGACCGGACGTTAGCACAGATACGCAGTATTTT.